This passage covers 9 T cell receptor beta chains from one sample sequenced in a study of technical replicates of blood from a handful of donors. Clones were sequenced by immunoSEQ multiplex PCR, and TCRdb holds only the in-frame ones, with some missing. In the table there are 66,000 or so clones, roughly 90% of which are singletons. The specimen sequenced was PBMCs. The receptors were gathered from a human donor in good health. Some clones in this sample may be carry-over from other donors' samples.

This chain links TRBV27 with TRBJ2-7; perhaps TRBD1 as D (6 bases). Deletions cut 4 bases from V and 6 bases from J, with 16 bases between. Germline V gene sequence: CDR1 MNHEY, CDR2 SMNVEV (reference sequence). The CDR3 is made up of 14 amino acids. Written as DNA, the CDR3 is TGTGCCAGCAGTTACCAAACAGGGAAGGGCGAGCAGTACTTC. Protein product: CASSYQTGKGEQYF.

The chain carries TRBV7-9 and TRBJ2-7; a possible D gene is TRBD1 (5 bases). The V gene lost 5 bases and the J gene lost 4 bases, with 15 bases spanning the gap. Germline CDR1 SEHNR, CDR2 FQNEAQ (reference sequence). The length of the CDR3 is 14 residues. The CDR3 bases are TGTGCCAGCAGCCAAAGGCTCAGGGCGTACGAGCAGTACTTC. Protein product: CASSQRLRAYEQYF.

This clone was recorded only once. The chain carries TRBV18 and TRBJ2-5; 10 bases line up with TRBD2. V lost 1 base and J lost 2; bases outside the gene matches: 1. The CDR3 extends over 15 amino acids. CDR1 and CDR2 from the germline V gene are KGHSH and LQKENI. The CDR3 region is CASSPLAGGQETQYF. In DNA form, the CDR3 reads TGTGCCAGCTCACCACTAGCGGGGGGACAAGAGACCCAGTACTTC.

Turning to this clone: An end of the junction differs from the germline gene, which may be a read error. The gene calls are TRBV6-5 and TRBJ2-3; D is perhaps TRBD2 (6 bases). Germline V CDR1 and CDR2: MNHEY, SVGAGI. The CDR3 length is 14 residues. CDR3 residues: CASSYRQGGDTHYF. CDR3 DNA sequence: TGTGCCAGCAGTTACCGCCAGGGAGGAGATACGCATTATTTT.

This sequence joins TRBV5-1 and TRBJ2-3; 9 nucleotides match TRBD2. Germline V CDR1 and CDR2: SGHRS, YFSETQ. The V gene end was trimmed by 4 bases and the J gene end by 4 bases; junction bases not matched to a gene: 13. The CDR3 loop spans 17 amino acids. The chain's CDR3 is CASSPSGSGRTSDTQYF. CDR3 nucleotide sequence: TGCGCCAGCAGCCCCTCGGGTAGCGGGAGAACCTCAGATACGCAGTATTTT.

The chain employs TRBV2 and TRBJ2-1; 8 positions match TRBD1. The V gene end was trimmed by 6 bases and the J gene end by 2 bases; junction bases not matched to a gene: 9. The CDR3 totals 16 residues. Germline values: CDR1 SNHLY, CDR2 FYNNEI. CDR3 bases: TGTGCCAGCAGGAATCAGGGGGCAATTACCTACAATGAGCAGTTCTTC. Protein sequence: CASRNQGAITYNEQFF.

This clone turned up a few times. V usage is TRBV10-3 and J usage is TRBJ1-1, with TRBD1 matching 7 bases. The V gene's germline CDR1 is ENHRY and CDR2 SYGVKD. This CDR3 spans 14 amino acids. V shed 10 bases, J shed 2 bases, and the junction held 10 bases outside the gene matches. CDR3 sequence reads: CATSTGNGNTEAFF. The CDR3 DNA reads as TGTGCCACTTCGACAGGGAATGGAAACACTGAAGCTTTCTTT.

V usage is TRBV10-1 and J usage is TRBJ2-5; maybe TRBD1 (6 bases). Germline CDR1 and CDR2: WNHNN and SYGVQD (reference sequence). This CDR3 is built from 13 residues. V was cut by 11 bases and J by 2 bases, with 15 bases left in between. The CDR3 is CAGRRGTQETQYF. CDR3 nucleotides: TGCGCCGGGAGAAGGGGGACGCAAGAGACCCAGTACTTC.

CDR3 region: CASSSTAAGTEAFF. DNA of the CDR3: TGTGCCAGCAGCTCGACGGCCGCGGGCACTGAAGCTTTCTTT. The V call is TRBV7-2, the J call TRBJ1-1; D remains unclear. V lost 4 bases to trimming and J lost 4 bases, with 13 bases between them. This CDR3 region has 14 residues. Per the germline V gene, CDR1 is SGHTA and CDR2 is FQGNSA. Combining the CDR3 with reference TRBV7-2 and TRBJ1-1 gives the whole variable domain GAGVSQSPSNKVTEKGKDVELRCDPISGHTALYWYRQSLGQGLEFLIYFQGNSAPDKSGLPSDRFSAERTGGSVSTLTIQRTQQEDSAVYLCASSSTAAGTEAFFGQGTRLTVV.